The rows below give T cell receptor beta chains drawn from one sample of a study of hypomethylating agent response in myelodysplastic syndrome. This table comes from immunoSEQ multiplex PCR, and its TCRdb copy is limited to in-frame clones, with some not included. Seen here are about 6,200 clones, more than 80% observed once, and the top ten hold 26%. This sample comprised bone marrow, obtained before or after starting hypomethylating agent treatment for myelodysplastic syndrome (not recorded which). The receptors derive from a human donor with myelodysplastic syndrome. The CDR3 runs from the conserved cysteine through the conserved F or W. The D gene is left open where the match is weak. Rows give clone size only sometimes, using once, few, many, or a class for an expanded clone.

V: TRBV7-2; size: NA; J: TRBJ2-2; D: TRBD2; length: 15; DNA: TGTGCCAGCGGATGGACTAGCGGAACCACCGGGGAGCTGTTTTTT; CDR3: CASGWTSGTTGELFF
V: TRBV27; size: NA; J: TRBJ2-7; D: NA; length: 14; DNA: TGTGCCAGCACACCAGGGGCCTCCTCGGGGGAGCAGTACTTC; CDR3: CASTPGASSGEQYF
V: TRBV11-2; size: NA; J: TRBJ1-2; D: TRBD1; length: 16; DNA: TGTGCCAGCAGCCGCGGACAGGCAGACCCTAACTATGGCTACACCTTC; CDR3: CASSRGQADPNYGYTF
V: TRBV5-4; size: once; J: TRBJ1-1; D: NA; length: 13; DNA: TGTGCCAGCAGCTTGGAGGCGGACACTGAAGCTTTCTTT; CDR3: CASSLEADTEAFF
V: TRBV7-3; size: NA; J: TRBJ2-1; D: NA; length: 12; DNA: TGTGCCAGCAGCCCAAACCGTTATGAGCAGTTCTTC; CDR3: CASSPNRYEQFF
V: TRBV4-3; size: NA; J: TRBJ2-3; D: TRBD1; length: 17; DNA: TGCGCCAGCAGTCAGTCCCCAGGGACAGGGAAGGCAGATACGCAGTATTTT; CDR3: CASSQSPGTGKADTQYF
V: TRBV5-6; size: NA; J: TRBJ1-4; D: NA; length: 15; DNA: TGTGCCAGCAGCTTGATAAGGAGTCACCCGGAAAAACTGTTTTTT; CDR3: CASSLIRSHPEKLFF
V: TRBV2; size: NA; J: TRBJ1-2; D: NA; length: 14; DNA: TGTGCCAGCAGTTGGGACCGACTTGGGGAAGGCTACACCTTC; CDR3: CASSWDRLGEGYTF
V: TRBV28; size: NA; J: TRBJ2-1; D: TRBD2; length: 16; DNA: TGTGCCAGCAGTTTCTCCGGGACTAGCGGGAGTAATGAGCAGTTCTTC; CDR3: CASSFSGTSGSNEQFF
V: TRBV11-3; size: few; J: TRBJ1-4; D: TRBD1; length: 16; DNA: TGTGCCAGCAGCTCCCCAGGGGGTGGTTATAATGAAAAACTGTTTTTT; CDR3: CASSSPGGGYNEKLFF
V: TRBV7-9; size: NA; J: TRBJ1-1; D: NA; length: 11; DNA: TGTGCCAGCAGCCCCAGCACTGAAGCTTTCTTT; CDR3: CASSPSTEAFF
V: TRBV9; size: NA; J: TRBJ2-2; D: NA; length: 14; DNA: TGTGCCAGCAGCCCCCATTCTGCCGACGGGGAGCTGTTTTTT; CDR3: CASSPHSADGELFF
V: TRBV5-1; size: few; J: TRBJ2-2; D: NA; length: 13; DNA: TGCGCCAGCAGCTTGAGGACCGACGGGGAGCTGTTTTTT; CDR3: CASSLRTDGELFF
V: TRBV5-1; size: NA; J: TRBJ2-1; D: TRBD1; length: 15; DNA: TGCGCCAGCAGCTCAGACGGGACAGGGCACAATGAGCAGTTCTTC; CDR3: CASSSDGTGHNEQFF
V: TRBV4-1; size: NA; J: TRBJ2-1; D: NA; length: 15; DNA: TGCGCCAGCAGCCAAGACGTGACATTAAGGGATGAGCAGTTCTTC; CDR3: CASSQDVTLRDEQFF
V: TRBV7-3; size: few; J: TRBJ2-2; D: TRBD1; length: 18; DNA: TGTGCCAGCAGCCCGTTTGCCACAGGGGCGTACGACACCGGGGAGCTGTTTTTT; CDR3: CASSPFATGAYDTGELFF